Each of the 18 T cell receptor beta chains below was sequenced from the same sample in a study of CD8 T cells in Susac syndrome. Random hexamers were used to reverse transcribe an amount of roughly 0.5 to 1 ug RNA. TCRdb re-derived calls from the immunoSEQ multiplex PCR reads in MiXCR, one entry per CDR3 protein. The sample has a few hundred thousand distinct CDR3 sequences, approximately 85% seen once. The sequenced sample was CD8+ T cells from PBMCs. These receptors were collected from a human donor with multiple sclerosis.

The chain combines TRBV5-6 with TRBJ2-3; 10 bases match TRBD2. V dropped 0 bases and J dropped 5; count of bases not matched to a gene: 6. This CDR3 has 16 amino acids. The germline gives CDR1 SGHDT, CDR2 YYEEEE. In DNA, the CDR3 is TGTGCCAGCAGCTTGGGATCCCGACTAGCGGGAGATACGCAGTATTTT. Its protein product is CASSLGSRLAGDTQYF.

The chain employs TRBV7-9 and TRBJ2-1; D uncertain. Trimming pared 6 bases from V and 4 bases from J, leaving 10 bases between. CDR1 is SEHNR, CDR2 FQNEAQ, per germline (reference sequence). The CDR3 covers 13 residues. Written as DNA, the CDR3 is TGTGCCAGCAGTTCGGACCTATACAATGAGCAGTTCTTC. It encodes CASSSDLYNEQFF.

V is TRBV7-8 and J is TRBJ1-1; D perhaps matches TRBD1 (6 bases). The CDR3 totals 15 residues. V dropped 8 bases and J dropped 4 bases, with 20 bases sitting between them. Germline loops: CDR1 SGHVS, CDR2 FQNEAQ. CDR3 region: CASGTGASGSTEAFF. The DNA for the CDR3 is TGTGCCAGCGGTACGGGGGCCTCGGGGAGCACTGAAGCTTTCTTT.

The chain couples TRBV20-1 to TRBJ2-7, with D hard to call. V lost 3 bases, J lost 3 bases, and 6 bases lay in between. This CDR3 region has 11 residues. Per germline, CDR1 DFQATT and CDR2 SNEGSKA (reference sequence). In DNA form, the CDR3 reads TGCAGTGCTAGTATCATCTACGAGCAGTACTTC. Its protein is CSASIIYEQYF.

CDR3 region: CAFTCHQPQHF. DNA for the CDR3: TGTGCCTTTACCTGTCATCAGCCCCAGCATTTT. The chain carries TRBV27 and TRBJ1-5; D not resolved. Trimming cost V 11 bases and J 5 bases, with 10 bases left between them. There are 11 residues in the CDR3. From germline, CDR1 is MNHEY and CDR2 SMNVEV (reference sequence).

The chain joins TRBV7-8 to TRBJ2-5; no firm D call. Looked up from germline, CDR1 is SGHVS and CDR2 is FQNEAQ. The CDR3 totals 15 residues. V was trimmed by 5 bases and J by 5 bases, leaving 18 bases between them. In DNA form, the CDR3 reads TGTGCCAGCAGCACCCTAGGCACGACGATGGAGACCCAGTACTTC. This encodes CASSTLGTTMETQYF.

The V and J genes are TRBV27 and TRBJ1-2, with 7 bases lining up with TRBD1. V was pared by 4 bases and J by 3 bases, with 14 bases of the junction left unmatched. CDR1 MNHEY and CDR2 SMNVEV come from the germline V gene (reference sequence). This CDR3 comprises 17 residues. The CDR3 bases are TGTGCCAGCAGTTCTCTTCCCCCCAGGGACAGTCACTATGGCTACACCTTC. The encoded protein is CASSSLPPRDSHYGYTF.

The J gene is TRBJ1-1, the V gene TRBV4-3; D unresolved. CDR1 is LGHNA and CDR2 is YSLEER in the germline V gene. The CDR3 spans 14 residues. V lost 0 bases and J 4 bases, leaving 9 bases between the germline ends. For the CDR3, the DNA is TGCGCCAGCAGCCAAGATAATTGGGGCACTGAAGCTTTCTTT. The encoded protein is CASSQDNWGTEAFF.

The CDR3 bases are TGTGCCAGCTCCCGCGGGCTCGAGCAGTACTTC. Translation gives CASSRGLEQYF. This chain links TRBV28 with TRBJ2-7; TRBD2 might be the D (5 bases). This CDR3 spans 11 amino acids. Per the germline V gene, CDR1 is MDHEN and CDR2 is SYDVKM. V was clipped by 8 bases and J by 6 bases, with 11 bases between them.

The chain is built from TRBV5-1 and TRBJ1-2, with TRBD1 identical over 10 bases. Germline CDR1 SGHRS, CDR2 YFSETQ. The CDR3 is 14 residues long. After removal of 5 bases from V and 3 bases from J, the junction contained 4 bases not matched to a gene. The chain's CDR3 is CASRTGTGDYGYTF. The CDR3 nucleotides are TGCGCCAGCAGAACCGGGACAGGGGACTATGGCTACACCTTC. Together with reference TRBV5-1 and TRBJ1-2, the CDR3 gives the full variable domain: KAGVTQTPRYLIKTRGQQVTLSCSPISGHRSVSWYQQTPGQGLQFLFEYFSETQRNKGNFPGRFSGRQFSNSRSEMNVSTLELGDSALYLCASRTGTGDYGYTFGSGTRLTVV.

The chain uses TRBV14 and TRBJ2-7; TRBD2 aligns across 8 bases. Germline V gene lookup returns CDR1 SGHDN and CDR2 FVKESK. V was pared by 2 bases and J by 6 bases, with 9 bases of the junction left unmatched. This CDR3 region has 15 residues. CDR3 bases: TGTGCCAGCAGCCAAATGGGTACGGGAGGGGGCGAGCAGTACTTC. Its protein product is CASSQMGTGGGEQYF.

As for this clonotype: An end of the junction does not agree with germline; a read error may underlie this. For the CDR3, the DNA is TGCGCCAGCAGCCAAGACGGGGTGAAGACTGAAGCTTTCTTT. It encodes CASSQDGVKTEAFF. The gene calls are TRBV4-3 and TRBJ1-1, with D uncertain. The CDR3 runs to 14 residues. Per the germline V gene, CDR1 is LGHNA and CDR2 is YSLEER.

CDR3 protein: CSAILAVTQYF. The CDR3 DNA sequence: TGCAGTGCAATACTAGCAGTGACCCAGTACTTC. The gene calls are TRBV20-1 and TRBJ2-5; TRBD2 is a possible D gene (6 bases). Between the trimmed V and J ends, which lost 6 bases and 7 bases, there was a span of 12 bases. The germline V gene encodes CDR1 DFQATT and CDR2 SNEGSKA (reference sequence). The CDR3 runs to 11 residues.

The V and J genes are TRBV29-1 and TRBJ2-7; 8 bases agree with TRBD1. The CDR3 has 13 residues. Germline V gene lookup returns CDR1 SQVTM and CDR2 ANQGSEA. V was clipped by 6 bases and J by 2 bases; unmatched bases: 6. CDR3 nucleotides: TGCAGCGTCAAGACAGGGGAGGCCTACGAGCAGTACTTC. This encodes CSVKTGEAYEQYF.

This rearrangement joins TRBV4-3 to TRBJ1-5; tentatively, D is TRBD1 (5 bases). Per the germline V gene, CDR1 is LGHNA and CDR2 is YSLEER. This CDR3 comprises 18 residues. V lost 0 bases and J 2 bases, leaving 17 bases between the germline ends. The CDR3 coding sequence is TGCGCCAGCAGCCAAGATATGATCGTGGTAGGGGGCAATCAGCCCCAGCATTTT. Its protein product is CASSQDMIVVGGNQPQHF.

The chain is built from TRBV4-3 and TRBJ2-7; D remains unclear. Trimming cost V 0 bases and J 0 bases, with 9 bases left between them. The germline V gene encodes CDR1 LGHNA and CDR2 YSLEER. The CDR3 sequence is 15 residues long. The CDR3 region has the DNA TGCGCCAGCAGCCAAGACATCGGAAGCTCCTACGAGCAGTACTTC. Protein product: CASSQDIGSSYEQYF.

The CDR3 DNA sequence: TGTGCCAGCAGTTTTGTGAGGCGACTAGCGGGAATTGAGCAGTTCTTC. Translating it yields CASSFVRRLAGIEQFF. The genes are TRBV12-3 or TRBV12-4 and TRBJ2-1; 11 nucleotides line up with TRBD2. Trimming at V came to 3 bases and at J to 9 bases, leaving 10 bases not matched to a gene. The CDR3 has 16 residues.

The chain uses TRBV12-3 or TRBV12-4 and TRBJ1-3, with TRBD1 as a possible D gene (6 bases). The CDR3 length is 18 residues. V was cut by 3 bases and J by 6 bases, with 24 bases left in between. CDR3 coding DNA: TGTGCCAGCAGTTTCCTATGGTACAGGGAACCCATGGCAAACACCATATATTTT. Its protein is CASSFLWYREPMANTIYF.